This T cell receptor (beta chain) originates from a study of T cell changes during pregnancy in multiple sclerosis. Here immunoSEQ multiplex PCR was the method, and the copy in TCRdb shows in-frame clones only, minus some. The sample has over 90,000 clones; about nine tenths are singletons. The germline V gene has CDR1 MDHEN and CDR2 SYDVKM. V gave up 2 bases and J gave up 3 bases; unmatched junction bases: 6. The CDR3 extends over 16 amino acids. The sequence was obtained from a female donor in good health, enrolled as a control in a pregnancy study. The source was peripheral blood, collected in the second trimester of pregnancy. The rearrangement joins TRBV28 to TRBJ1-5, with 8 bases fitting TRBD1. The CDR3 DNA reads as TGTGCCAGCAGTTTAACCGGGACAGGTCTCAATCAGCCCCAGCATTTT. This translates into CASSLTGTGLNQPQHF. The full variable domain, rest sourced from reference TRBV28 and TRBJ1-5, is DVKVTQSSRYLVKRTGEKVFLECVQDMDHENMFWYRQDPGLGLRLIYFSYDVKMKEKGDIPEGYSVSREKKERFSLILESASTNQTSMYLCASSLTGTGLNQPQHFGDGTRLSIL.